This TCR beta chain came from a study of blood T cell repertoires in COVID-19. Study overall: Both acute and convalescent COVID-19 samples were obtained from the United States, Italy and Spain.

CDR3 length: 14 amino acids. Germline CDR1 and CDR2: SNHLY and FYNNEI. Germline trimming cut 6 bases from V and 9 bases from J; bases unmatched to any gene: 6. Here immunoSEQ multiplex PCR was the method, and the copy in TCRdb shows in-frame clones only, minus some. The sample has roughly 220,000 clones; 70% to 90% are singletons. Assignment of participants to cohorts was predicated upon participant-reported clinical history. V usage is TRBV2 and J usage is TRBJ2-6; 9 nucleotides agree with TRBD1. The receptor was isolated from a man aged 25 to 40 with acute COVID-19. Sample: PBMCs or T cells enriched from blood (not recorded which). The CDR3 region has the DNA TGTGCCAGCAGCCGGGACAGGGCCCTCAACGTCCTGACTTTC. This gives the protein CASSRDRALNVLTF.